The 11 T cell receptor beta chains below all came from one sample that was sequenced in a study of T cells after posttransplantation cyclophosphamide. The protocol was immunoSEQ multiplex PCR, while the TCRdb copy is restricted to in-frame clones and leaves out a portion. The data show 20,000 to 30,000 clones, with none appearing a single time. Material for sequencing was PBMCs. These TCRs come from a woman between 50 and 59 years old in good health, CMV-negative, and a related stem cell transplant donor.

This clone was observed many times. V is TRBV28 and J is TRBJ2-7; tentatively, D is TRBD1 (5 bases). The V and J ends lost 3 bases and 2 bases respectively, with 8 bases between them. This CDR3 has 13 amino acids. The germline CDR1 and CDR2 sequences are MDHEN and SYDVKM. This chain's CDR3 is CASSFRVPYEQYF. DNA for the CDR3: TGTGCCAGCAGTTTCAGGGTACCCTACGAGCAGTACTTC.

This sequence joins TRBV27 and TRBJ2-1, with D perhaps matching TRBD1 (6 bases). Trimming took off 6 bases at V and 0 bases at J, with 12 bases between the two ends. The germline V gene encodes CDR1 MNHEY and CDR2 SMNVEV (reference sequence). This CDR3 comprises 15 residues. CDR3 sequence (DNA): TGTGCCAGCAGCTGGCAGGGGAACTCCTACAATGAGCAGTTCTTC. It translates to CASSWQGNSYNEQFF.

This clone was observed many times. The gene calls are TRBV15 and TRBJ1-5, with a possible D match to TRBD1 (5 bases). This CDR3 region has 16 residues. Trimming removed 1 base at V and 4 bases at J, with 14 bases between. Germline loops: CDR1 LNHNV, CDR2 YYDKDF (reference sequence). The CDR3 coding sequence is TGTGCCACCAGCAGAGCCCGGGCCAGGGAAAATCAGCCCCAGCATTTT. As protein: CATSRARARENQPQHF.

This clone came up many times. The chain's CDR3 is CASSDLAGGPRVVRELFF. The CDR3 DNA reads as TGTGCCAGCAGTGATCTAGCGGGAGGGCCTAGGGTGGTCCGGGAGCTGTTTTTT. The chain couples TRBV2 to TRBJ2-2, with 12 bases lining up with TRBD2. The CDR3 consists of 18 residues. CDR1 is SNHLY, CDR2 FYNNEI, per germline. The J segment lost 9 bases and the V segment lost 3 bases, leaving 14 bases of the junction unmatched.

Many counts were recorded for this clone. The chain has TRBV18 and TRBJ2-1; a weak D match, TRBD2 (7 bases). CDR1 is KGHSH and CDR2 is LQKENI in the germline V gene. The V end was cut by 2 bases, the J end by 6 bases, with 14 bases between. The CDR3 consists of 15 residues. CDR3 amino acids: CASSPFGGRANEQFF. The DNA of the CDR3 is TGTGCCAGCTCACCATTCGGGGGGCGCGCCAATGAGCAGTTCTTC.

This clone was found many times. The chain employs TRBV25-1 and TRBJ1-2; D is possibly TRBD1 (6 bases). Trimming took 6 bases from V and 7 from J, leaving 12 bases between them. Germline CDR1 reads MGHDK; CDR2 reads SYGVNS. CDR3 size: 12 residues. The CDR3 bases are TGTGCCAGCAGAGAGGACAGTTTTGGCTACACCTTC. Its translation: CASREDSFGYTF.

This clone was counted many times. This chain joins TRBV7-2 and TRBJ1-1; 10 bases line up with TRBD1. The CDR3 length is 14 residues. Per germline, CDR1 SGHTA and CDR2 FQGNSA. The ends lost 5 bases at V and 4 bases at J; junction bases unmatched: 4. CDR3 in amino acids: CASSTRTGGTEAFF. The CDR3 DNA reads TGTGCCAGCAGCACGCGGACAGGGGGCACTGAAGCTTTCTTT. The full variable domain, with the rest looked up from reference TRBV7-2 and TRBJ1-1, is GAGVSQSPSNKVTEKGKDVELRCDPISGHTALYWYRQSLGQGLEFLIYFQGNSAPDKSGLPSDRFSAERTGGSVSTLTIQRTQQEDSAVYLCASSTRTGGTEAFFGQGTRLTVV.

There are many counts of this clone. This chain uses TRBV10-3 with TRBJ1-1; D call uncertain. Germline V gene lookup returns CDR1 ENHRY and CDR2 SYGVKD. There are 15 residues in the CDR3. Deletions cut 7 bases from V and 0 bases from J, with 15 bases between. The CDR3 protein is CAIKDSQTVNTEAFF. The CDR3 nucleotides are TGTGCCATCAAAGACTCCCAAACGGTGAACACTGAAGCTTTCTTT.

This clone came up many times. The chain combines TRBV7-9 with TRBJ1-3; 8 bases fit TRBD1. CDR1 is SEHNR and CDR2 is FQNEAQ in the germline V gene (reference sequence). There are 15 residues in the CDR3. V shed 3 bases, J shed 0 bases, and the junction held 1 base outside the gene matches. The CDR3 spells CASSFQGASGNTIYF. DNA of the CDR3: TGTGCCAGCAGCTTTCAGGGGGCCTCTGGAAACACCATATATTTT.

This clone was seen repeatedly, ten times or more. This rearrangement joins TRBV11-2 to TRBJ1-2, with 7 positions matching TRBD1. There are 12 residues in the CDR3. Germline loops: CDR1 SGHAT, CDR2 FQNNGV. The junction had 3 bases not matched to a gene; V was cut back by 3 bases and J by 8 bases. CDR3 in amino acids: CASSLDRKGYTF. CDR3 coding DNA: TGTGCCAGCAGCTTGGACAGGAAGGGCTACACCTTC.

As to this clone: Likely a read error: the CDR3 ends without its conserved phenylalanine or tryptophan. The chain links TRBV7-9 to TRBJ1-2; tentative D call: TRBD1 (6 bases). Looked up from germline, CDR1 is SEHNR and CDR2 is FQNEAQ (reference sequence). Trimming cost V 1 base and J 8 bases, with 14 bases left between them. This CDR3 region has 14 residues. The CDR3 reads CASSLGTADFGYTL. The CDR3 DNA reads as TGTGCCAGCAGCTTAGGGACAGCGGACTTCGGCTACACCCTC.